Listed here are 21 T cell receptor beta chains from one sample, sequenced in a study of CD8+CD57+ T cells in acquired aplastic anemia. In patients chosen for sequencing, flow cytometry had shown CD8+CD57+ cell expansion. Profiling of TCR beta VDJ combinations and CDR3 sequences used genomic DNA as template. TCRdb redid the calling of the reads with MiXCR, one entry per CDR3 protein. The table lists about 200,000 distinct CDR3 sequences, 65% of them singletons. Sequenced input: sorted CD4+, CD8+, or CD8+CD57+ T cells (not recorded which) from PBMCs. The receptors originated from a human donor with aplastic anemia.

This chain connects TRBV19 to TRBJ2-7; 9 nucleotides line up with TRBD1. The CDR3 covers 14 residues. V gave up 7 bases and J gave up 3 bases; unmatched junction bases: 7. The germline gives CDR1 LNHDA, CDR2 SQIVND (reference sequence). This chain's CDR3 is CASKLGTGLYEQYF. DNA of the CDR3: TGTGCCAGTAAACTCGGGACAGGGCTCTACGAGCAGTACTTC.

The chain joins TRBV2 to TRBJ1-6; 7 bases are a match to TRBD1. This CDR3 region has 14 residues. V lost 7 bases to trimming and J lost 6 bases; unmatched junction nucleotides: 6. Germline V gene lookup returns CDR1 SNHLY and CDR2 FYNNEI. CDR3 bases: TGTGCCAGCATGAGGGGACAGCTTAATTCACCCCTCCACTTT. As protein: CASMRGQLNSPLHF.

This chain uses TRBV24-1 with TRBJ2-3, with D possibly being TRBD1 or TRBD2 (5 bases each). From germline, CDR1 is KGHDR and CDR2 SFDVKD. V lost 3 bases and J 0 bases, leaving 12 bases between the germline ends. This CDR3 is built from 16 residues. In DNA, the CDR3 is TGTGCCACCAGTGATCCCGGGACGATCAGCACAGATACGCAGTATTTT. It is translated as CATSDPGTISTDTQYF.

The genes are TRBV2 and TRBJ1-5, with TRBD1 matching over 8 bases. The J segment lost 6 bases and the V segment lost 6 bases, leaving 13 bases of the junction unmatched. CDR3 length: 16 amino acids. From germline, CDR1 is SNHLY and CDR2 FYNNEI. The CDR3 nucleotides read TGTGCCAGCAGCATCGGACAGGGACACACAAGTCAGCCCCAGCATTTT. Its protein is CASSIGQGHTSQPQHF.

The chain links TRBV20-1 to TRBJ1-3; D gene uncertain. Looked up from germline, CDR1 is DFQATT and CDR2 is SNEGSKA (reference sequence). V shed 0 bases and J shed 7 bases, with 7 bases lying between them. This CDR3 is built from 12 residues. The CDR3 sequence is CSARDPWNTIYF. CDR3 nucleotide sequence: TGCAGTGCTAGAGATCCCTGGAACACCATATATTTT.

The rearrangement joins TRBV6-5 to TRBJ2-1; the match to TRBD1 covers 7 bases. CDR3 length equals 13 residues. Germline V gives CDR1 MNHEY, CDR2 SVGAGI. V was clipped by 2 bases and J by 14 bases; unmatched bases: 9. CDR3 sequence: CASSYTAGQAEFF. As DNA, the CDR3 is TGTGCCAGCAGTTACACCGCCGGACAGGCTGAGTTCTTC.

This sequence joins TRBV15 and TRBJ2-1, with 11 nucleotides matching TRBD1. Germline CDR1 LNHNV, CDR2 YYDKDF (reference sequence). This CDR3 is built from 14 residues. V shed 6 bases and J 8 bases; nucleotides not matched to a gene: 6. The DNA of the CDR3 is TGTGCCACCAGACAGGACAGGGGGCCTGATGAGCAGTTCTTC. It yields the protein CATRQDRGPDEQFF.

This clonotype was seen once. In DNA form, the CDR3 reads TGTGCCAGCAGTCCGACTAGCGAAACCTACGAGCAGTACTTC. It is translated as CASSPTSETYEQYF. This chain links TRBV2 with TRBJ2-7, with 8 bases fitting TRBD2. CDR3 length: 14 amino acids. Germline V gives CDR1 SNHLY, CDR2 FYNNEI. J was trimmed by 2 bases and V by 5 bases; bases with no gene match: 5.

The rearrangement joins TRBV7-2 to TRBJ1-1; D ambiguous. Trimming took 8 bases from V and 4 from J, leaving 14 bases between them. The CDR3 extends over 13 amino acids. Germline CDR1 is SGHTA and CDR2 is FQGNSA. CDR3 in amino acids: CASGLKPGTEAFF. CDR3 nucleotides: TGTGCCAGCGGATTAAAACCGGGCACTGAAGCTTTCTTT.

This chain joins TRBV12-3 or TRBV12-4 and TRBJ2-7; D gene unclear. V dropped 8 bases and J dropped 2 bases, with 13 bases sitting between them. The CDR3 loop spans 13 amino acids. CDR3 residues: CASHDEVTYEQYF. DNA for the CDR3: TGTGCCAGCCACGATGAGGTTACCTACGAGCAGTACTTC.

This chain connects TRBV7-2 to TRBJ1-2, with D possibly matching TRBD1 (5 bases). The CDR3 is 15 amino acids. The V and J ends lost 5 bases and 4 bases respectively, with 17 bases between them. Germline V gives CDR1 SGHTA, CDR2 FQGNSA. CDR3 loop: CASSPNQGLSYGYTF. The CDR3 coding sequence is TGTGCCAGCAGCCCAAACCAGGGTTTATCCTATGGCTACACCTTC.

The genes are TRBV5-1 and TRBJ2-1; D is unclear. With 2 bases removed from V and 7 bases from J, the gap between germline ends came to 13 bases. The CDR3 runs to 14 residues. Germline V gene sequence: CDR1 SGHRS, CDR2 YFSETQ. In DNA, the CDR3 is TGCGCCAGCAGCTTAGAGAACTCCGGGAATGAGCAGTTCTTC. This sequence encodes CASSLENSGNEQFF.

This clonotype was counted between two and nine times. The chain uses TRBV19 and TRBJ1-2, with 7 bases matching TRBD1. Germline CDR1 reads LNHDA; CDR2 reads SQIVND (reference sequence). J was trimmed by 4 bases and V by 5 bases; bases with no gene match: 7. The CDR3 covers 14 residues. The CDR3 region has the DNA TGTGCCAGTAGTGCTCGACAGGGTGGCTATGGCTACACCTTC. Its translation is CASSARQGGYGYTF.

Ten or more counts support this clonotype. V usage is TRBV5-1 and J usage is TRBJ2-5; D might be TRBD1 (6 bases). Trimming removed 4 bases at V and 2 bases at J, with 12 bases between. The CDR3 is 14 amino acids. Germline-derived CDR1 and CDR2 are SGHRS and YFSETQ. CDR3 sequence: CASSQLGTQETQYF. The CDR3 DNA reads TGCGCCAGCAGCCAGTTGGGGACACAAGAGACCCAGTACTTC.

The V and J genes are TRBV7-3 and TRBJ1-5, with D unresolved. The germline CDR1 and CDR2 sequences are SGHTA and FQGTGA. V was cut by 0 bases and J by 1 base, with 16 bases left in between. The CDR3 length is 18 residues. The DNA for the CDR3 is TGTGCCAGCAGCTTAACTCCGGGGAGGGCGGGGAGCAATCAGCCCCAGCATTTT. Translating it yields CASSLTPGRAGSNQPQHF.

The chain recombines TRBV9 with TRBJ2-7; no firm D call. The CDR3 covers 13 residues. V lost 1 base, J lost 6 bases, and 11 bases lay in between. Germline V gives CDR1 SGDLS, CDR2 YYNGEE. CDR3 in DNA: TGTGCCAGCAGCGTATCAGTGATGGGCGAGCAGTACTTC. Amino acids: CASSVSVMGEQYF.

The chain is built from TRBV7-2 and TRBJ1-5; 7 bases match TRBD1. Germline-derived CDR1 and CDR2 are SGHTA and FQGNSA. V lost 6 bases, J lost 6 bases, and 11 bases stayed unmatched. CDR3 size: 15 residues. This chain's CDR3 is CASRRDREYGQPQHF. In DNA, the CDR3 is TGTGCCAGCAGACGAGACAGGGAATATGGTCAGCCCCAGCATTTT.

For the CDR3, the DNA is TGTGCCAGTAGTATGGGGACAGGGGTTGAGAAACTGTTTTTT. Translating it yields CASSMGTGVEKLFF. This chain joins TRBV19 and TRBJ1-4, with TRBD1 identical over 10 bases. Losses at the gene ends were 3 bases for V and 11 bases for J; bases not matched to a gene: 6. This CDR3 has 14 amino acids. The V gene's germline CDR1 is LNHDA and CDR2 SQIVND (reference sequence).

The chain joins TRBV10-1 to TRBJ2-5; no definite D call. The germline V and J ends were trimmed by 2 bases and 0 bases, with 10 bases remaining between them. This CDR3 is 15 amino acids long. Germline V gene sequence: CDR1 WNHNN, CDR2 SYGVQD (reference sequence). The CDR3 nucleotides read TGCGCCAGCAGTGAGCGAGACAAGTACCAAGAGACCCAGTACTTC. It yields the protein CASSERDKYQETQYF.

The J gene is TRBJ1-5, the V gene TRBV2, with D unresolved. CDR1 and CDR2 (germline): SNHLY, FYNNEI. The CDR3 runs 14 residues. Trimming cost V 3 bases and J 1 base, with 7 bases left between them. CDR3 protein: CASSDVASNQPQHF. CDR3 in DNA: TGTGCCAGCAGTGACGTAGCCAGCAATCAGCCCCAGCATTTT.

This chain connects TRBV10-3 to TRBJ1-6; 7 bases map to TRBD1. Per germline, CDR1 ENHRY and CDR2 SYGVKD. This CDR3 has 14 residues. V shed 4 bases and J 12 bases; nucleotides not matched to a gene: 9. The CDR3 region is CAISVGTVLEPLHF. The CDR3 coding sequence is TGTGCCATCAGTGTTGGGACAGTATTAGAACCCCTCCACTTT.